This TCR beta chain was recovered during a study of vaccination effects on CD4 cells after COVID-19 (dated by TCRdb to between 2020 and 2023). For context, the study as a whole: Across the study, the median time from the second dose to post-vaccine sampling was 72 days (range 14 to 241). The study compared SARS-CoV-2 spike-specific CD4+ TCR repertoires before and after mRNA vaccination in COVID-19 convalescent patients and infection-naive vaccine recipients. Altogether, around ten COVID-19 convalescent patients and a few SARS-CoV-2-naive healthy vaccine recipients made up the full study. Cultures from other donors in the study were sequenced using the Oncomine TCR Beta short-read assay on an Illumina iSeq 100. The paper's findings and limits, for the study overall: In healthy vaccine recipients, vaccine-induced clones were almost all SARS-CoV-2 mono-reactive, with only 1 of 255 being cross-reactive with common cold coronaviruses. The study was limited by a small number of convalescent patients, and early post-infection timepoints were lacking. Clones induced by infection and clones induced by vaccination both contracted markedly at late timepoints after vaccination, which fits with T cell responses waning over time.

With regard to this clone: Its antigen is not yet known. No clone much larger than this one lies a single base away; base qualities are absent.

CDR1 and CDR2, per the germline V gene, are SGHVS and FQNEAQ. The CDR3 starts with the cysteine, ends with the valine, and has 16 residues. Only CDR3 DNA is held: 48 bases, read in frame from base 1. At the junction V is shortened by 0 bases and J by 2 bases, with 14 bases in between. In the ViraFEST assay, PBMC were stimulated with viral peptide pools, and antigen-specific CD4+ T cell clonotypes were then identified by expansion using TCR sequencing. After less than eleven days of culture, CD4+ T cells were isolated with the EasySep CD4+ T cell isolation kit. Each participant got two doses of an mRNA SARS-CoV-2 vaccine, either BNT162b2 or mRNA-1273. Healthy vaccine recipients had no prior SARS-CoV-2 infection, confirmed by negative nucleocapsid antibodies before and after vaccination. Some 1.9 million PBMC per well were cultured with 10 ug/ml peptides in IMDM containing about 5% human AB serum, about 9.6 IU/ml IL-2 and gentamicin. On days 3 and 7, half of the culture medium was replaced with fresh IL-2-containing medium. Unless otherwise noted, each peptide stimulation condition was cultured in triplicate wells. PBMC were separated from whole blood using Ficoll-Paque Plus gradient centrifugation and were then either cryopreserved at -140C or used fresh. Overlapping peptide pools spanned the spike proteins of SARS-CoV-2 and the common cold coronaviruses HCoV-NL63, HCoV-OC43 and HCoV-229E. The QIAamp micro DNA kit was used to extract genomic DNA from the cultured CD4+ T cells.

Library prep was done by the immunoSEQ multiplex PCR assay. DNA from the cultured, isolated CD4+ T cells was subjected to TCR beta CDR3 sequencing. Per the source publication's procedure: The analysis removed non-productive TCR sequences, trimmed reads to the CDR3 region, and retained only CDR3s that were 7 or more amino acids long. Antigen-specific clonotypes were identified using the MANAFEST web app by comparison of expansion in peptide wells against reference cultures. For clones to be considered positive, expansion at FDR<0.05 versus reference and all other wells, an odds ratio above 5, and a frequency above 0.1% in two replicate wells were required. A clonotype was called cross-reactive if it was significantly expanded both in SARS-CoV-2 spike wells and in at least one common cold coronavirus spike condition. CDR3 similarity was assessed by Levenshtein distance using the stringdist R package, and unrooted trees were constructed with ape in R 3.6.1. TCRdb's version of the immuneACCESS table is confined to in-frame rearrangements and falls short of the full clone set. An unresolved V gene accounts for under half of the shortfall where checked; the remainder is of unknown origin. For V, J and clone size, that table is used; D and trimming come from the DNA. The sample table holds just under 60,000 clones, of which under 80% were seen once. Of the sample, roughly 2% falls within the top ten clones.

The rearrangement joined TRBV7-8 to TRBJ2-7; a tentative D call is TRBD1 (6 bases match). This TCR derives from a human donor who received a COVID-19 vaccine. Sequencing was performed on CD4+ T cells from PBMCs cultured with HCoV-OC43 spike peptides, taken after COVID-19 vaccination. The sample's cell subset or site label is to be understood as: HCoV-OC43 spike overlapping peptide pool stimulation. CDR3 region: CASSLAPNREPYEQYV. The DNA is as follows: TGTGCCAGCAGCTTAGCCCCAAACAGGGAACCCTACGAGCAGTACGTC.